The 3 T cell receptor beta chains presented below share a single source sample, sequenced in a study of response to subunit inactivated influenza vaccine. TCRdb re-analysed the RT-PCR reads in MiXCR, keeping a single row per CDR3 protein. Of some 500,000 distinct CDR3 sequences in the sample, about 15% are singletons; the top ten hold 3%. Specimen: CD4+ T cells sorted from PBMCs, collected less than 30 months after vaccination. The receptors come from a man in his fifties or sixties who received an inactivated influenza vaccine.

This clonotype showed up just a few times. The chain carries TRBV7-6 and TRBJ1-2; 7 bases line up with TRBD1. Germline CDR1 SGHVS, CDR2 FNYEAQ. J was trimmed by 8 bases and V by 6 bases; bases with no gene match: 12. The CDR3 spans 14 residues. CDR3 amino acids: CASRFPGGAGGYTF. The CDR3 nucleotides are TGTGCCAGCAGATTCCCAGGGGGGGCAGGAGGCTACACCTTC.

This clonotype was recorded a few times. This chain joins TRBV29-1 and TRBJ2-3; TRBD2 aligns across 15 bases. This CDR3 has 17 amino acids. CDR1 SQVTM and CDR2 ANQGSEA come from the germline V gene. The V and J ends lost 7 bases and 2 bases, in that order; junction bases with no gene match: 10. The CDR3 region has the DNA TGCAGCGCAGGGACTAGCGGGGGGTCAGGCCTCACAGATACGCAGTATTTT. Translated, it gives CSAGTSGGSGLTDTQYF.

This clonotype was detected a few times. V gene TRBV15 combines with J gene TRBJ2-5; possibly TRBD1 for D (5 bases). V was cut by 1 base and J by 2 bases, with 14 bases left in between. The germline V gene has CDR1 LNHNV and CDR2 YYDKDF (reference sequence). CDR3 size: 16 residues. DNA for the CDR3: TGTGCCACCAGCAGAGTACCTTCGGACAAACAAGAGACCCAGTACTTC. Residues: CATSRVPSDKQETQYF. Full variable domain (missing parts from reference TRBV15 and TRBJ2-5): DAMVIQNPRYQVTQFGKPVTLSCSQTLNHNVMYWYQQKSSQAPKLLFHYYDKDFNNEADTPDNFQSRRPNTSFCFLDIRSPGLGDTAMYLCATSRVPSDKQETQYFGPGTRLLVL.